The 13 T cell receptor beta chains listed next were all sequenced from one sample in a study of blood T cell repertoires in COVID-19. The data were produced by immunoSEQ multiplex PCR, yet TCRdb's version contains in-frame clones alone and is incomplete. The data contain roughly 380,000 clones, 75% to 90% of them singletons. The sequencing input was peripheral blood. Receptors originate from a middle-aged woman with COVID-19, enrolled during active disease.

The chain joins TRBV29-1 to TRBJ1-2; no clear D gene. This CDR3 is built from 11 residues. V was shortened by 7 bases and J by 6 bases, with 12 bases between the two germline ends. Germline V lookup: CDR1 SQVTM, CDR2 ANQGSEA. The CDR3 DNA is TGCAGCGCCCCGGGTAGGAATGGCTACACCTTC. Translation gives CSAPGRNGYTF.

The genes are TRBV2 and TRBJ2-7, with D hard to call. The CDR3 consists of 13 residues. The V gene's germline CDR1 is SNHLY and CDR2 FYNNEI. V was pared by 6 bases and J by 2 bases, with 11 bases between. The CDR3 protein is CASSPTPPYEQYF. The CDR3, as DNA: TGTGCCAGCAGCCCTACCCCCCCCTACGAGCAGTACTTC.

This chain uses TRBV6-6 with TRBJ2-7, with a possible D match to TRBD2 (5 bases). Deletions cut 5 bases from V and 1 base from J, with 12 bases between. CDR1 and CDR2 (germline): MNHNY, SVGAGI (reference sequence). This CDR3 spans 14 amino acids. The CDR3 region has the DNA TGTGCCAGCAGTAGACAAGGGAGATCCTACGAGCAGTACTTC. This encodes CASSRQGRSYEQYF.

The chain is built from TRBV3-1 (or the pseudogene TRBV3-2) and TRBJ2-7; tentative D call: TRBD2 (5 bases). The CDR3 is 14 amino acids. Germline V gene sequence: CDR1 LGHDT, CDR2 YNNKEL (reference sequence). V was shortened by 0 bases and J by 2 bases, with 8 bases between the two germline ends. The CDR3 here is CASSQEADPYEQYF. The CDR3 nucleotides read TGTGCCAGCAGCCAAGAAGCGGATCCCTACGAGCAGTACTTC.

Of note for this clone: Other nucleotide sequences in the sample specify the same CDR3. CDR3 sequence reads: CASSAEETQYF. The CDR3 nucleotides read TGTGCCAGCAGTGCCGAAGAGACCCAGTACTTC. This chain joins TRBV2 and TRBJ2-5; D ambiguous. V was clipped by 4 bases and J by 3 bases, with 3 bases between them. Germline CDR1 and CDR2: SNHLY and FYNNEI. The CDR3 loop spans 11 amino acids.

For the CDR3, the DNA is TGTGCCAGCAGTTTATTCCCGGACAGGGAAGAGACCCAGTACTTC. Its protein is CASSLFPDREETQYF. V is TRBV27 and J is TRBJ2-5; 8 bases agree with TRBD1. V was clipped by 1 base and J by 3 bases; unmatched bases: 4. This CDR3 has 15 amino acids. Germline CDR1 and CDR2: MNHEY and SMNVEV (reference sequence).

The V and J genes are TRBV7-9 and TRBJ2-7, with D tentatively TRBD1 (6 bases). CDR3 length: 12 amino acids. Deletions cut 5 bases from V and 5 bases from J, with 10 bases between. CDR1 is SEHNR and CDR2 is FQNEAQ in the germline V gene (reference sequence). The CDR3 loop is CASSRGGDEQYF. Here the CDR3 DNA reads TGTGCCAGCAGCCGAGGGGGAGACGAGCAGTACTTC. Variable domain in full (rest from reference TRBV7-9 and TRBJ2-7): DTGVSQNPRHKITKRGQNVTFRCDPISEHNRLYWYRQTLGQGPEFLTYFQNEAQLEKSRLLSDRFSAERPKGSFSTLEIQRTEQGDSAMYLCASSRGGDEQYFGPGTRLTVT.

About this clone: Germline and junction disagree at one end, which may indicate a read error. This chain links TRBV6-5 with TRBJ1-2; the match to TRBD1 covers 9 bases. Germline loops: CDR1 MNHEY, CDR2 SVGAGI. The CDR3 runs to 15 residues. The CDR3 loop is CAGSKQGAGDYGYTF. CDR3 coding DNA: TGTGCCGGCAGTAAACAGGGGGCGGGTGACTATGGCTACACCTTC.

The chain carries TRBV6-2 or TRBV6-3 and TRBJ1-5; a weak D match, TRBD1 (5 bases). With 6 bases removed from V and 7 bases from J, the gap between germline ends came to 16 bases. The CDR3 sequence is 14 residues long. Looked up from germline, CDR1 is MNHEY and CDR2 is SVGEGT. The CDR3 is CASSHPGLSQPQHF. The CDR3 nucleotides read TGTGCCAGCAGCCACCCGGGACTCAGCCAGCCCCAGCATTTT.

The rearrangement joins TRBV6-1 to TRBJ2-7; 10 bases are a match to TRBD1. The CDR3 runs 15 residues. Trimming cost V 0 bases and J 2 bases; bases outside gene matches: 1. In germline, CDR1 is MNHNS, CDR2 SASEGT. Here the CDR3 reads CASSEAGTGAYEQYF. In nucleotides, the CDR3 is TGTGCCAGCAGTGAAGCCGGGACAGGGGCCTACGAGCAGTACTTC.

This chain uses TRBV7-9 with TRBJ2-7; D not certain. V lost 5 bases and J 2 bases, leaving 10 bases between the germline ends. The CDR3 sequence is 13 residues long. From germline, CDR1 is SEHNR and CDR2 FQNEAQ (reference sequence). For the CDR3, the DNA is TGTGCCAGCAGCCCAACTCCCACCTACGAGCAGTACTTC. Residues: CASSPTPTYEQYF.

This clone occurred once. CDR3 in DNA: TGTGCCAGCAGCCTCGTGGGGGGTTTGGGCACTGAAGCTTTCTTT. Residues: CASSLVGGLGTEAFF. The genes are TRBV6-2 or TRBV6-3 and TRBJ1-1; TRBD1 is a possible D gene (5 bases). Germline lookup yields CDR1 MNHEY and CDR2 SVGEGT. The CDR3 has 15 amino acids. V was shortened by 6 bases and J by 4 bases, with 18 bases between the two germline ends.

The chain employs TRBV7-2 and TRBJ1-1; 7 bases are shared with TRBD1. CDR1 is SGHTA, CDR2 FQGNSA, per germline. After removal of 5 bases from V and 1 base from J, the junction contained 7 bases not matched to a gene. CDR3 length: 15 residues. CDR3 amino acids: CASSPRGTANTEAFF. The CDR3 DNA reads as TGTGCCAGCAGCCCGAGAGGGACAGCGAACACTGAAGCTTTCTTT. The whole variable domain, filled in from reference TRBV7-2 and TRBJ1-1, reads GAGVSQSPSNKVTEKGKDVELRCDPISGHTALYWYRQSLGQGLEFLIYFQGNSAPDKSGLPSDRFSAERTGGSVSTLTIQRTQQEDSAVYLCASSPRGTANTEAFFGQGTRLTVV.